The 23 T cell receptor beta chains in this list originate from one sample, sequenced in a study of metastatic and nonmetastatic thyroid tumors (dated by TCRdb to 2019 to 2021). None of the patients had been given any treatment before thyroid surgery. The protocol used for the library was PCR. This sample was sequenced with an Illumina HiSeq 4000. TCRdb cleaned the public reads at Q25 with fastp, built clones with MiXCR and kept in-frame beta chains. This sample holds about 64,000 clones; around 15% were observed only once. Clones ranked in the top ten supply about 9.4% of the sample. The sequenced material came from blood. These receptors were obtained from a male donor with papillary thyroid cancer or a benign thyroid nodule (not recorded which). Some clones in this sample may be carry-over from other donors' samples.

This clone was recorded many times. This sequence joins TRBV9 and TRBJ2-6; D perhaps matches TRBD1 (6 bases). Between the trimmed V and J ends, which lost 2 bases and 1 base, there was a span of 7 bases. CDR1 is SGDLS and CDR2 is YYNGEE in the germline V gene. The CDR3 contains 15 residues. CDR3 sequence: CASSVRGSGANVLTF. The CDR3, as DNA: TGTGCCAGCAGCGTCAGGGGATCTGGGGCCAACGTCCTGACTTTC.

The rearrangement joins TRBV5-4 to TRBJ2-5, with 7 nucleotides matching TRBD2. Germline CDR1 and CDR2: SGHNT and YYREEE (reference sequence). After removal of 3 bases from V and 1 base from J, the junction contained 9 bases not matched to a gene. There are 16 residues in the CDR3. The CDR3, as DNA: TGTGCCAGCAGCTGGGGTGGCGGGAGCTTCCAAGAGACCCAGTACTTC. Its protein product is CASSWGGGSFQETQYF.

This clone was picked up many times. The chain combines TRBV9 with TRBJ2-3; 8 bases are shared with TRBD2. J gave up 3 bases and V 7 bases, and 7 bases lay outside the gene matches. The germline V gene has CDR1 SGDLS and CDR2 YYNGEE. The CDR3 is 14 amino acids. This CDR3 is CASQGTSGTDTQYF. CDR3 bases: TGTGCCAGCCAGGGGACTAGTGGGACAGATACGCAGTATTTT.

V is TRBV5-4 and J is TRBJ1-1; weak D call: TRBD1 (6 bases). V lost 4 bases, J lost 11 bases, and 12 bases lay in between. Per germline, CDR1 SGHNT and CDR2 YYREEE (reference sequence). The CDR3 is made up of 11 amino acids. The CDR3 nucleotides are TGTGCCAGCAGCAAACAGGGTCAGGCTTTCTTT. Translating it yields CASSKQGQAFF. The variable domain in full, completed from reference TRBV5-4 and TRBJ1-1, reads ETGVTQSPTHLIKTRGQQVTLRCSSQSGHNTVSWYQQALGQGPQFIFQYYREEENGRGNFPPRFSGLQFPNYSSELNVNALELDDSALYLCASSKQGQAFFGQGTRLTVV.

This clone was observed a handful of times. This sample also contains other DNA sequences that code for the same CDR3. The chain uses TRBV20-1 and TRBJ1-4, with no clear D. The CDR3 has 14 amino acids. Trimming removed 3 bases from V and 5 bases from J, with 13 bases in between. Germline CDR1 is DFQATT and CDR2 is SNEGSKA (reference sequence). The CDR3 spells CSARDWTINEKLFF. CDR3 DNA: TGCAGTGCTAGGGATTGGACGATAAATGAAAAACTGTTTTTT.

This clone was detected many times. This chain connects TRBV9 to TRBJ2-2; possibly TRBD2 for D (7 bases). Trimming removed 7 bases at V and 2 bases at J, with 12 bases between. This CDR3 is 14 amino acids long. CDR1 and CDR2 (germline): SGDLS, YYNGEE. CDR3 protein: CASGGGPNTGELFF. DNA of the CDR3: TGTGCCAGCGGGGGGGGCCCTAACACCGGGGAGCTGTTTTTT.

The chain has TRBV18 and TRBJ2-1, with TRBD2 identical over 9 bases. The CDR3 is 16 amino acids. The germline CDR1 and CDR2 sequences are KGHSH and LQKENI. The junction had 8 bases not matched to a gene; V was cut back by 2 bases and J by 6 bases. The CDR3 DNA follows: TGTGCCAGCTCACCAGCGAGGGCTAGCGGGACCAATGAGCAGTTCTTC. As protein: CASSPARASGTNEQFF. Full variable domain (missing parts from reference TRBV18 and TRBJ2-1): NAGVMQNPRHLVRRRGQEARLRCSPMKGHSHVYWYRQLPEEGLKFMVYLQKENIIDESGMPKERFSAEFPKEGPSILRIQQVVRGDSAAYFCASSPARASGTNEQFFGPGTRLTVL.

The genes are TRBV19 and TRBJ1-4; TRBD1 might be the D (5 bases). Germline CDR1 and CDR2: LNHDA and SQIVND (reference sequence). The V end was cut by 3 bases, the J end by 8 bases, with 13 bases between. The CDR3 contains 14 residues. CDR3 sequence (DNA): TGTGCCAGTAGTATGGGCAGGGCGGACGAAAAACTGTTTTTT. Translation gives CASSMGRADEKLFF.

Note on this clone: The germline gene is not matched at one end of the junction; a read error may be the cause. The J gene is TRBJ2-1, the V gene TRBV11-2; 9 bases match TRBD2. The CDR3 spans 17 residues. CDR1 SGHAT and CDR2 FQNNGV come from the germline V gene. The CDR3 loop reads CASSLTGGRAAYSEQFF. The CDR3 DNA sequence: TGTGCCAGCAGCCTCACCGGCGGGAGGGCCGCCTACAGTGAGCAGTTCTTC.

At least ten counts were recorded for this clone. In DNA, the CDR3 is TGTGCCAGCAGTTACGAGCGGAGCACAGATACGCAGTATTTT. This gives the protein CASSYERSTDTQYF. This chain joins TRBV6-6 and TRBJ2-3, with D perhaps matching TRBD2 (5 bases). The V and J ends lost 2 bases and 0 bases respectively, with 6 bases between them. The CDR3 contains 14 residues. Looked up from germline, CDR1 is MNHNY and CDR2 is SVGAGI (reference sequence).

Many counts were recorded for this clone. The chain joins TRBV10-3 to TRBJ1-2, with D tentatively TRBD1 (6 bases). The germline V and J ends were trimmed by 4 bases and 6 bases, with 6 bases remaining between them. The CDR3 loop spans 11 amino acids. Germline V gene lookup returns CDR1 ENHRY and CDR2 SYGVKD. Here the CDR3 reads CAISGTDGYTF. Written as DNA, the CDR3 is TGTGCCATCAGTGGGACAGATGGCTACACCTTC.

This clone showed up many times. The chain couples TRBV3-1 to TRBJ2-2; 10 nucleotides line up with TRBD2. The ends lost 1 base at V and 3 bases at J; junction bases unmatched: 8. Germline-derived CDR1 and CDR2 are LGHDT and YNNKEL (reference sequence). There are 18 residues in the CDR3. The CDR3: CASSQVSGGPPHTGELFF. The CDR3 region has the DNA TGTGCCAGCAGCCAAGTTAGCGGGGGGCCCCCTCACACCGGGGAGCTGTTTTTT.

This clone was detected many times. The chain has TRBV30 and TRBJ1-1, with D perhaps matching TRBD1 (5 bases). The germline V gene has CDR1 GTSNPN and CDR2 SVGIG (reference sequence). This CDR3 has 13 amino acids. V was trimmed by 2 bases and J by 0 bases, leaving 7 bases between them. CDR3 amino acids: CAWSKGVNTEAFF. CDR3 nucleotides: TGTGCCTGGAGTAAAGGGGTGAACACTGAAGCTTTCTTT.

This clone was counted many times. The chain recombines TRBV28 with TRBJ2-7; 7 nucleotides line up with TRBD2. J was trimmed by 3 bases and V by 5 bases; bases with no gene match: 13. There are 16 residues in the CDR3. Per germline, CDR1 MDHEN and CDR2 SYDVKM. The CDR3 sequence is CASSPSRGRSRYEQYV. The CDR3 region has the DNA TGTGCCAGCAGTCCCTCCCGCGGGAGAAGTCGCTACGAGCAGTACGTC.

The chain carries TRBV27 and TRBJ2-1; 14 bases match TRBD2. There are 16 residues in the CDR3. The germline V gene has CDR1 MNHEY and CDR2 SMNVEV (reference sequence). V lost 5 bases, J lost 8 bases, and 8 bases stayed unmatched. As DNA, the CDR3 is TGTGCCAGCAGTCCAGGGACTAGCGGGAGCGTAGATGAGCAGTTCTTC. This codes for CASSPGTSGSVDEQFF.

This clone was observed many times. J is TRBJ2-1 and V is TRBV20-1, with 7 bases identical to TRBD2. The CDR3 contains 13 residues. Trimming took 7 bases from V and 2 from J; bases not matched to a gene: 5. From germline, CDR1 is DFQATT and CDR2 SNEGSKA (reference sequence). The CDR3 DNA follows: TGCAGTGGTGCGGGAGTGACCTACAATGAGCAGTTCTTC. This encodes CSGAGVTYNEQFF.

This clone appeared many times. This chain uses TRBV6-2 or TRBV6-3 with TRBJ2-1; 14 nucleotides line up with TRBD2. The V segment lost 6 bases and the J segment 0 bases; nucleotides outside the gene matches: 13. In germline, CDR1 is MNHEY, CDR2 SVGEGT. This CDR3 region has 20 residues. The CDR3 loop is CASSSRGTSGGSDSYNEQFF. CDR3 DNA sequence: TGTGCCAGCAGCTCTCGAGGGACTAGCGGGGGTTCCGACTCCTACAATGAGCAGTTCTTC.

This clone occurred many times. The chain has TRBV4-2 and TRBJ2-3, with D perhaps TRBD2 (5 bases). The V end was cut by 0 bases, the J end by 0 bases, with 10 bases between. This CDR3 spans 16 amino acids. Germline-derived CDR1 and CDR2 are LGHNA and YNFKEQ. The CDR3 loop reads CASSQDLGGSTDTQYF. The CDR3 DNA follows: TGTGCCAGCAGCCAAGATTTGGGCGGGAGCACAGATACGCAGTATTTT.

This clone appeared many times. The same CDR3 also results from other DNA sequences found in this sample. This chain connects TRBV28 to TRBJ1-4; D is unresolved. Trimming removed 7 bases from V and 2 bases from J, with 8 bases in between. The length of the CDR3 is 13 residues. Germline CDR1 MDHEN, CDR2 SYDVKM. CDR3 sequence reads: CASTVQTNEKLFF. CDR3 nucleotide sequence: TGTGCCAGCACCGTACAGACTAATGAAAAACTGTTTTTT.

This clone was seen repeatedly, ten times or more. The chain employs TRBV15 and TRBJ2-7; D is undetermined. V was trimmed by 0 bases and J by 4 bases, leaving 7 bases between them. Germline V gives CDR1 LNHNV, CDR2 YYDKDF (reference sequence). This CDR3 is built from 13 residues. The DNA for the CDR3 is TGTGCCACCAGCAGAGATCAGAAGTACGAGCAGTACGTC. Protein: CATSRDQKYEQYV.

This clone came up many times. The gene calls are TRBV5-6 and TRBJ1-6; D gene unclear. Germline lookup yields CDR1 SGHDT and CDR2 YYEEEE. Trimming cost V 0 bases and J 0 bases, with 7 bases left between them. The CDR3 sequence is 16 residues long. The CDR3 DNA reads TGTGCCAGCAGCTTGGTGTACGACTCCTATAATTCACCCCTCCACTTT. Protein sequence: CASSLVYDSYNSPLHF.

The CDR3 sequence is CASRKGQNYEQYF. Written as DNA, the CDR3 is TGTGCCAGCAGAAAGGGACAGAACTACGAGCAGTACTTC. The genes are TRBV6-1 and TRBJ2-7; 7 bases fit TRBD1. The germline gives CDR1 MNHNS, CDR2 SASEGT. CDR3 length: 13 residues. With V trimmed by 6 bases and J by 3 bases, 5 bases remained unmatched.

Details on this clone: One junction end does not reproduce the germline sequence, and a read error may be involved. V gene TRBV6-1 combines with J gene TRBJ1-5, with D perhaps matching TRBD1 (6 bases). CDR3 length: 15 amino acids. The V gene's germline CDR1 is MNHNS and CDR2 SASEGT. CDR3: CASSDRGWLNQPRHF. Written as DNA, the CDR3 is TGTGCCAGCAGTGACAGGGGATGGCTGAATCAGCCCCGGCATTTT.